The 10 T cell receptor beta chains below were found in one sample sequenced in a study of blood T cell repertoires in COVID-19. Using immunoSEQ multiplex PCR, the repertoire was profiled, and TCRdb retains in-frame clones only, with some absent. The sample contains a few hundred thousand clones, about 87% of which appear only once. The source material was PBMCs or T cells enriched from blood (not recorded which). The source is a woman in her thirties or forties who had been exposed to COVID-19.

CDR3 in DNA: TGTGCCAGCAGTTTGGCAGGGGCGAGCACAGATACGCAGTATTTT. This gives the protein CASSLAGASTDTQYF. V and J are TRBV27 and TRBJ2-3; perhaps TRBD1 as D (6 bases). Germline assignment: CDR1 MNHEY and CDR2 SMNVEV (reference sequence). V lost 3 bases and J lost 0, with 10 bases in between. The CDR3 has 15 residues.

V gene TRBV19 combines with J gene TRBJ2-7, with a tentative D call TRBD2 (6 bases). Germline CDR1 LNHDA, CDR2 SQIVND (reference sequence). This CDR3 has 9 residues. Trimming shortened V by 11 bases and J by 11 bases, and 13 bases separated the two germline ends. The CDR3 DNA reads TGTGCCGCAGTGGGGGGTAAGTACGTC. Amino acids: CAAVGGKYV.

The CDR3 sequence is CASSPEGARTDTQYF. CDR3 coding DNA: TGCGCCAGCAGCCCAGAAGGGGCCCGCACAGATACGCAGTATTTT. The chain couples TRBV5-1 to TRBJ2-3, with D possibly matching TRBD1 (5 bases). Germline CDR1 SGHRS, CDR2 YFSETQ. The CDR3 covers 15 residues. V gave up 4 bases and J gave up 1 base, with 13 bases separating them.

The chain has TRBV18 and TRBJ1-4, with 10 bases identical to TRBD1. This CDR3 is built from 15 residues. The trim removed 3 bases at V and 5 bases at J, leaving 3 bases unmatched. Germline V gene sequence: CDR1 KGHSH, CDR2 LQKENI. The CDR3 DNA reads TGTGCCAGCTCACCGCTGGACAGGGGGAATGAAAAACTGTTTTTT. Amino acids: CASSPLDRGNEKLFF.

The V gene is TRBV3-1 (or the pseudogene TRBV3-2), the J gene TRBJ2-3; a possible D gene is TRBD2 (6 bases). The V end lost 4 bases, the J end lost 5 bases, and 22 bases lay between the germline ends. CDR3 length: 17 residues. The germline gives CDR1 LGHDT, CDR2 YNNKEL (reference sequence). CDR3 in DNA: TGTGCCAGCAGCCCCAAGCGGGCGGGCGAGTTTGTAGATACGCAGTATTTT. This sequence encodes CASSPKRAGEFVDTQYF.

For this clone: In the same sample, other DNA sequences code for this CDR3. This chain connects TRBV5-1 to TRBJ1-5; D is ambiguous. The CDR3 spans 15 residues. V was cut by 0 bases and J by 0 bases, with 7 bases left in between. Germline lookup yields CDR1 SGHRS and CDR2 YFSETQ. CDR3 coding DNA: TGCGCCAGCAGCTTGGCCGGGTATAGCAATCAGCCCCAGCATTTT. Protein product: CASSLAGYSNQPQHF.

A remark on this clone: At one boundary the junction diverges from the germline segment, which might be a read error. The chain is built from TRBV5-1 and TRBJ2-2; TRBD1 aligns across 12 bases. CDR3 length: 16 residues. The germline V gene encodes CDR1 SGHRS and CDR2 YFSETQ. The CDR3 sequence: CASTRDRGLLAGELFF. The CDR3 bases are TGTGCCAGCACCCGGGACAGGGGGCTCTTGGCCGGGGAGCTGTTTTTT.

The chain uses TRBV7-3 and TRBJ1-1; no clear D gene. The germline gives CDR1 SGHTA, CDR2 FQGTGA. V was trimmed by 5 bases and J by 4 bases, leaving 17 bases between them. The CDR3 covers 15 residues. CDR3 bases: TGTGCCAGCAGCGCCTCGCTGTCGGGTACCACTGAAGCTTTCTTT. This sequence encodes CASSASLSGTTEAFF.

The chain carries TRBV6-2 or TRBV6-3 and TRBJ1-6; 8 bases fit TRBD1. The V gene end was trimmed by 6 bases and the J gene end by 0 bases; junction bases not matched to a gene: 4. Germline V gene data show CDR1 as MNHEY and CDR2 as SVGEGT. The CDR3 totals 16 residues. This CDR3 reads CASSDRGGSYNSPLHF. CDR3 in DNA: TGTGCCAGCAGCGACAGGGGAGGCTCCTATAATTCACCCCTCCACTTT.

In the case of this clone: An end of the junction differs from the germline gene, which may be a read error. The rearrangement uses TRBV5-1 and TRBJ1-1, with TRBD1 as a possible D gene (5 bases). CDR1 is SGHRS, CDR2 YFSETQ, per germline. The CDR3 covers 13 residues. The CDR3, as DNA: TGTGCCAGCAGCCAGGGTCCGAACACTGAAGCTTTCTTT. Its translation: CASSQGPNTEAFF. The full variable domain, in which reference TRBV5-1 and TRBJ1-1 provide the parts outside the CDR3, is KAGVTQTPRYLIKTRGQQVTLSCSPISGHRSVSWYQQTPGQGLQFLFEYFSETQRNKGNFPGRFSGRQFSNSRSEMNVSTLELGDSALYLCASSQGPNTEAFFGQGTRLTVV.